Following are 24 T cell receptor beta chains from one sample sequenced in a study of T-cell reconstitution after alpha-beta-depleted transplantation in children. Preparation of the TCRbeta library used unique molecular identifiers. TCRdb re-called the PCR reads through MiXCR, storing one row per CDR3 protein. The sample contains under 350,000 distinct CDR3 sequences, 9.5% to 10% of which appear only once. The material sequenced was PBMCs from the stem cell graft donor, taken from the stem cell graft. The receptors stem from a human donor who donated a stem cell graft to a child with SCID.

The chain couples TRBV3-1 to TRBJ1-2; possibly TRBD1 for D (6 bases). The germline CDR1 and CDR2 sequences are LGHDT and YNNKEL (reference sequence). The CDR3 loop spans 14 amino acids. Trimming removed 2 bases from V and 4 bases from J, with 11 bases in between. The CDR3 sequence: CASSQNRAVYGYTF. CDR3 nucleotides: TGTGCCAGCAGCCAAAACAGGGCGGTCTATGGCTACACCTTC.

This clonotype showed up just a few times. The rearrangement links TRBV5-1 to TRBJ2-1; 7 nucleotides line up with TRBD2. The CDR3 has 14 amino acids. V shed 3 bases and J 2 bases; nucleotides not matched to a gene: 2. From germline, CDR1 is SGHRS and CDR2 YFSETQ. Here the CDR3 reads CASSSRGAYNEQFF. Written as DNA, the CDR3 is TGCGCCAGCAGCTCTCGGGGGGCCTACAATGAGCAGTTCTTC.

In its sample, this clonotype was seen many times. The chain is built from TRBV29-1 and TRBJ1-4; 7 bases are shared with TRBD1. The CDR3 sequence is 12 residues long. V lost 7 bases and J lost 6; bases outside the gene matches: 5. The germline CDR1 and CDR2 sequences are SQVTM and ANQGSEA. Here the CDR3 DNA reads TGCAGCGCGTTAGGGACAGATGAAAAACTGTTTTTT. Amino acid sequence: CSALGTDEKLFF.

This clonotype was seen a handful of times. The chain has TRBV7-6 and TRBJ2-2; D may be TRBD1 (5 bases). This CDR3 is 15 amino acids long. Trimming removed 6 bases from V and 1 base from J, with 12 bases in between. Germline assignment: CDR1 SGHVS and CDR2 FNYEAQ. CDR3 region: CASSPAQGNTGELFF. CDR3 bases: TGTGCCAGCAGTCCAGCCCAGGGGAACACCGGGGAGCTGTTTTTT.

The rearrangement links TRBV5-1 to TRBJ1-5; D unclear. V was shortened by 1 base and J by 0 bases, with 8 bases between the two germline ends. This CDR3 comprises 15 residues. Germline V CDR1 and CDR2: SGHRS, YFSETQ. The CDR3 bases are TGCGCCAGCAGCTTGATTGGGGATAGCAATCAGCCCCAGCATTTT. It specifies CASSLIGDSNQPQHF.

This clonotype was detected a few times. The chain uses TRBV7-9 and TRBJ2-3, with D unresolved. Germline values: CDR1 SEHNR, CDR2 FQNEAQ (reference sequence). V was pared by 5 bases and J by 0 bases, with 18 bases between. The length of the CDR3 is 17 residues. CDR3 protein: CASSRPKTETSTDTQYF. The CDR3 nucleotides are TGTGCCAGCAGCCGTCCCAAGACTGAGACTAGCACAGATACGCAGTATTTT.

The chain couples TRBV15 to TRBJ2-5; D gene ambiguous. CDR1 LNHNV and CDR2 YYDKDF come from the germline V gene (reference sequence). The ends were cut back, 0 bases at V and 2 bases at J, with 10 bases in the middle. The CDR3 consists of 15 residues. This CDR3 reads CATSRDGVQQETQYF. The DNA for the CDR3 is TGTGCCACCAGCAGAGATGGAGTCCAACAAGAGACCCAGTACTTC.

The gene calls are TRBV2 and TRBJ1-5; the D gene is possibly TRBD1 (6 bases). V lost 2 bases, J lost 5 bases, and 19 bases lay in between. The CDR3 spans 17 residues. Per the germline V gene, CDR1 is SNHLY and CDR2 is FYNNEI. The DNA of the CDR3 is TGTGCCAGCAGTGAATTTAAGGGGACATCATATCATCAGCCCCAGCATTTT. This encodes CASSEFKGTSYHQPQHF.

This clonotype appeared a few times. CDR3 DNA sequence: TGTGCCAGCAGGCACACCGGGACAGGGCTCTACGAGCAGTACTTC. Its translation: CASRHTGTGLYEQYF. The chain employs TRBV12-3 or TRBV12-4 and TRBJ2-7; 9 bases agree with TRBD1. The length of the CDR3 is 15 residues. After removal of 6 bases from V and 3 bases from J, the junction contained 9 bases not matched to a gene.

The chain carries TRBV5-4 and TRBJ2-3, with unresolved D. The CDR3 length is 14 residues. Germline V lookup: CDR1 SGHNT, CDR2 YYREEE (reference sequence). Trimming left V 2 bases short and J 4 bases short, with 11 bases between. The CDR3 nucleotides are TGTGCCAGCAGCTTAGGTGGCTATTCAGATACGCAGTATTTT. Translation gives CASSLGGYSDTQYF.

This clonotype was seen repeatedly, ten times or more. V and J are TRBV12-3 or TRBV12-4 and TRBJ1-2; maybe TRBD1 (5 bases). V was cut by 8 bases and J by 6 bases, with 16 bases left in between. The CDR3 consists of 13 residues. The CDR3 here is CASLGAPGHGYTF. DNA for the CDR3: TGTGCCAGCCTTGGGGCACCTGGGCATGGCTACACCTTC.

This clonotype has ten or more counts. The gene calls are TRBV5-1 and TRBJ2-7; D might be TRBD1 (5 bases). Germline lookup yields CDR1 SGHRS and CDR2 YFSETQ. Trimming cost V 4 bases and J 3 bases, with 14 bases left between them. The CDR3 has 14 amino acids. CDR3 sequence reads: CASSTDSAIYEQYF. In nucleotides, the CDR3 is TGCGCCAGCAGCACCGACAGTGCCATCTACGAGCAGTACTTC.

CDR3 protein: CAISESSVGRRNTEAFF. The DNA of the CDR3 is TGTGCCATCAGTGAGTCTTCGGTAGGCAGGAGGAACACTGAAGCTTTCTTT. The chain combines TRBV10-3 with TRBJ1-1, with D unresolved. V gave up 0 bases and J gave up 1 base, with 15 bases separating them. Germline V gene lookup returns CDR1 ENHRY and CDR2 SYGVKD. The CDR3 consists of 17 residues.

A note on this clonotype: One junction end does not reproduce the germline sequence, and a read error may be involved. The rearrangement uses TRBV4-1 and TRBJ2-1; D may be TRBD1 or TRBD2 (5 bases each). This CDR3 is built from 17 residues. CDR1 and CDR2 from the germline V gene are MGHRA and YSYEKL. CDR3 in amino acids: CAMGPGLGAAAGNEQFF. In DNA form, the CDR3 reads TGTGCCATGGGCCCTGGGCTTGGGGCCGCGGCGGGCAATGAGCAGTTCTTC.

This chain connects TRBV3-1 to TRBJ2-7; 8 bases fit TRBD2. In germline, CDR1 is LGHDT, CDR2 YNNKEL (reference sequence). With V trimmed by 1 base and J by 2 bases, 4 bases remained unmatched. This CDR3 is 15 amino acids long. The CDR3 DNA is TGTGCCAGCAGCCAAGTCTCGGGGGGGGCCTACGAGCAGTACTTC. Its protein product is CASSQVSGGAYEQYF.

This clonotype showed up many times. The rearrangement joins TRBV5-1 to TRBJ2-7; TRBD1 or TRBD2 may be the D gene (5 bases each). Germline V lookup: CDR1 SGHRS, CDR2 YFSETQ. The CDR3 is made up of 14 amino acids. Trimming removed 1 base at V and 3 bases at J, with 11 bases between. CDR3 nucleotides: TGCGCCAGCAGCTTGATTGGGGACCTCTACGAGCAGTACTTC. Protein sequence: CASSLIGDLYEQYF.

The chain links TRBV4-1 to TRBJ1-5, with D possibly being TRBD1 (5 bases). This CDR3 comprises 14 residues. Germline V gene lookup returns CDR1 MGHRA and CDR2 YSYEKL. Trimming took 6 bases from V and 6 from J, leaving 15 bases between them. CDR3 loop: CASSELGRGQPQHF. CDR3 nucleotides: TGCGCCAGCAGTGAATTAGGAAGGGGTCAGCCCCAGCATTTT.

A few counts support this clonotype. The genes are TRBV6-5 and TRBJ1-1; no firm D call. Trimming left V 1 base short and J 4 bases short, with 13 bases between. The length of the CDR3 is 15 residues. CDR1 is MNHEY, CDR2 SVGAGI, per germline. For the CDR3, the DNA is TGTGCCAGCAGTTACTATCCGGAGGGCGGCACTGAAGCTTTCTTT. This gives the protein CASSYYPEGGTEAFF.

The chain has TRBV7-9 and TRBJ2-3; TRBD1 might be the D (6 bases). This CDR3 comprises 17 residues. The V and J ends lost 5 bases and 3 bases respectively, with 21 bases between them. Looked up from germline, CDR1 is SEHNR and CDR2 is FQNEAQ (reference sequence). CDR3 loop: CASSTPTGQLRTDTQYF. DNA of the CDR3: TGTGCCAGCAGCACTCCTACCGGACAGCTAAGGACAGATACGCAGTATTTT. Looking up the rest from reference TRBV7-9 and TRBJ2-3 gives the full variable domain: DTGVSQNPRHKITKRGQNVTFRCDPISEHNRLYWYRQTLGQGPEFLTYFQNEAQLEKSRLLSDRFSAERPKGSFSTLEIQRTEQGDSAMYLCASSTPTGQLRTDTQYFGPGTRLTVL.

The chain couples TRBV27 to TRBJ2-5, with 11 bases aligning to TRBD1. The CDR3 has 14 amino acids. Per the germline V gene, CDR1 is MNHEY and CDR2 is SMNVEV (reference sequence). Germline trimming cut 8 bases from V and 5 bases from J; bases unmatched to any gene: 7. The CDR3 region has the DNA TGTGCCAGCCGTGGACAGGGGGCTTGGGAGACCCAGTACTTC. Encoded protein: CASRGQGAWETQYF.

In this sample, this clonotype turned up many times. The chain carries TRBV3-1 and TRBJ2-1; D is possibly TRBD1 (5 bases). V lost 3 bases, J lost 3 bases, and 9 bases lay in between. Germline-derived CDR1 and CDR2 are LGHDT and YNNKEL (reference sequence). This CDR3 contains 14 residues. The CDR3 spells CASSQKGYYNEQFF. The CDR3 DNA sequence: TGTGCCAGCAGCCAGAAGGGGTACTACAATGAGCAGTTCTTC.

Only a few counts were recorded for this clonotype. This rearrangement joins TRBV7-2 to TRBJ2-7, with D maybe TRBD1 (6 bases). CDR1 and CDR2 from the germline V gene are SGHTA and FQGNSA. The V and J ends lost 4 bases and 0 bases respectively, with 13 bases between them. The CDR3 totals 15 residues. The CDR3 region has the DNA TGTGCCAGCAGCTCGGAGACAGGAGTCTCCTACGAGCAGTACTTC. This gives the protein CASSSETGVSYEQYF.

This clonotype was seen repeatedly, ten times or more. The V and J genes are TRBV20-1 and TRBJ2-7; 13 nucleotides agree with TRBD2. The germline gives CDR1 DFQATT, CDR2 SNEGSKA (reference sequence). The CDR3 totals 16 residues. The V and J ends lost 5 bases and 1 base, in that order; junction bases with no gene match: 8. The CDR3 spells CSAQTSGGIGSYEQYF. CDR3 in DNA: TGCAGTGCTCAGACTAGCGGGGGGATAGGATCCTACGAGCAGTACTTC.

This clonotype was seen only a few times. J is TRBJ1-5 and V is TRBV10-3, with D possibly being TRBD1 (6 bases). Germline CDR1 and CDR2: ENHRY and SYGVKD. Trimming removed 5 bases at V and 3 bases at J, with 11 bases between. The CDR3 spans 14 residues. The chain's CDR3 is CAISPGHNNQPQHF. As DNA, the CDR3 is TGTGCCATCAGTCCGGGACACAACAATCAGCCCCAGCATTTT.